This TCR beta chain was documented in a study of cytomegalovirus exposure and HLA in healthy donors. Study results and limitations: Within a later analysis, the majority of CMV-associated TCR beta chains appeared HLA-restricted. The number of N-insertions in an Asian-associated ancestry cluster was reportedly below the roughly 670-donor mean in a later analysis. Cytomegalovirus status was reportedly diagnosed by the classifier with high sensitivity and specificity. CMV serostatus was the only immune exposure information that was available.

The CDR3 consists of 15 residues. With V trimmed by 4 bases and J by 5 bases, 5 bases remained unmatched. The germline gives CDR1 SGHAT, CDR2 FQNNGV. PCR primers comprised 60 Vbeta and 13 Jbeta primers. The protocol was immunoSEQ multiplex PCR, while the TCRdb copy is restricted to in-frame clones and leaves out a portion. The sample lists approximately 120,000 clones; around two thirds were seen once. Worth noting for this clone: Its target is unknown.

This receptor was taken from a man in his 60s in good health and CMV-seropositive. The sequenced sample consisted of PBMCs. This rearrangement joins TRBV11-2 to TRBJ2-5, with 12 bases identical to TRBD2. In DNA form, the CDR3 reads TGTGCCAGCAGCTCCCTAGCGGGGGGGGAGGAGACCCAGTACTTC. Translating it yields CASSSLAGGEETQYF.